This passage covers 6 T cell receptor beta chains from one sample sequenced in a study of technical replicates of blood from several donors. Assay used: immunoSEQ multiplex PCR; TCRdb lists only in-frame clones, some missing. Among some 60,000 clones listed, just under 90% were seen once. The sequenced sample consisted of PBMCs. These receptors all stem from a human donor in good health. Some clones in this sample may be carry-over from other donors' samples.

This clone was seen only once. The rearrangement links TRBV11-2 to TRBJ2-3; 7 bases are a match to TRBD2. Looked up from germline, CDR1 is SGHAT and CDR2 is FQNNGV. The CDR3 contains 16 residues. V gave up 6 bases and J gave up 2 bases; unmatched junction bases: 11. The CDR3 protein is CASRSLSGGVTDTQYF. In DNA form, the CDR3 reads TGTGCCAGCAGGTCGTTAAGTGGGGGGGTCACAGATACGCAGTATTTT.

The chain combines TRBV5-1 with TRBJ2-7; 10 bases fit TRBD1. With V trimmed by 0 bases and J by 7 bases, 1 base remained unmatched. There are 13 residues in the CDR3. Germline V gene sequence: CDR1 SGHRS, CDR2 YFSETQ. The DNA of the CDR3 is TGCGCCAGCAGCTTGGGGACAGGGGGAGAGCAGTACTTC. The encoded protein is CASSLGTGGEQYF. The full variable domain, with the rest looked up from reference TRBV5-1 and TRBJ2-7, is KAGVTQTPRYLIKTRGQQVTLSCSPISGHRSVSWYQQTPGQGLQFLFEYFSETQRNKGNFPGRFSGRQFSNSRSEMNVSTLELGDSALYLCASSLGTGGEQYFGPGTRLTVT.

The rearrangement joins TRBV6-4 to TRBJ1-2; 7 bases fit TRBD1. V shed 2 bases, J shed 2 bases, and the junction held 11 bases outside the gene matches. The CDR3 sequence is 17 residues long. The V gene's germline CDR1 is MRHNA and CDR2 SNTAGT. This chain's CDR3 is CASSDPQGEMGNYGYTF. CDR3 in DNA: TGTGCCAGCAGTGACCCGCAGGGGGAGATGGGAAACTATGGCTACACCTTC.

V gene TRBV4-3 combines with J gene TRBJ2-3; TRBD2 might be the D (6 bases). This CDR3 contains 17 residues. Between the trimmed V and J ends, which lost 0 bases and 3 bases, there was a span of 16 bases. Germline V gene sequence: CDR1 LGHNA, CDR2 YSLEER. CDR3 loop: CASSQEGGEGWTDTQYF. In DNA, the CDR3 is TGCGCCAGCAGCCAAGAAGGCGGGGAAGGTTGGACAGATACGCAGTATTTT.

The CDR3 spells CASSDGTSRAYNEQFF. The CDR3 DNA reads as TGTGCCAGCAGTGACGGGACTAGCAGGGCCTACAATGAGCAGTTCTTC. This chain joins TRBV6-4 and TRBJ2-1, with 9 bases matching TRBD2. The CDR3 is made up of 16 amino acids. Germline V gives CDR1 MRHNA, CDR2 SNTAGT. The junction had 4 bases not matched to a gene; V was cut back by 2 bases and J by 2 bases.

This sequence joins TRBV11-2 and TRBJ2-5, with 8 bases identical to TRBD2. The junction had 13 bases not matched to a gene; V was cut back by 8 bases and J by 5 bases. The CDR3 extends over 15 amino acids. The V gene's germline CDR1 is SGHAT and CDR2 FQNNGV. CDR3 residues: CASGISGGALETQYF. In nucleotides, the CDR3 is TGTGCCAGCGGCATTTCGGGGGGGGCACTGGAGACCCAGTACTTC.